Below, 2 T cell receptor beta chains from the same sample are listed, as sequenced in a study of blood T cell repertoires in COVID-19. Profiled with immunoSEQ multiplex PCR; TCRdb holds only in-frame clones, not every one. The sample comprises under 200,000 clones, 85% to 90% of which are singletons, and over 3.5% rests with the top ten. Sequencing used peripheral blood. The receptors were gathered from a man aged 18 to 30 with active or convalescent COVID-19.

The genes are TRBV9 and TRBJ2-1; TRBD1 aligns across 8 bases. The V gene's germline CDR1 is SGDLS and CDR2 YYNGEE. The CDR3 extends over 15 amino acids. The V gene end was trimmed by 2 bases and the J gene end by 6 bases; junction bases not matched to a gene: 7. The CDR3 is CASSVDRVVSNEQFF. The CDR3 DNA follows: TGTGCCAGCAGCGTGGACAGGGTGGTGAGCAATGAGCAGTTCTTC.

The chain recombines TRBV5-1 with TRBJ2-1, with D possibly being TRBD1 (5 bases). Trimming pared 5 bases from V and 3 bases from J, leaving 18 bases between. The CDR3 totals 16 residues. The V gene's germline CDR1 is SGHRS and CDR2 YFSETQ. The CDR3 region is CASSTVIGEIYNEQFF. In DNA, the CDR3 is TGCGCCAGCAGTACAGTTATAGGGGAAATCTACAATGAGCAGTTCTTC. The full variable domain, in which reference TRBV5-1 and TRBJ2-1 provide the parts outside the CDR3, is KAGVTQTPRYLIKTRGQQVTLSCSPISGHRSVSWYQQTPGQGLQFLFEYFSETQRNKGNFPGRFSGRQFSNSRSEMNVSTLELGDSALYLCASSTVIGEIYNEQFFGPGTRLTVL.